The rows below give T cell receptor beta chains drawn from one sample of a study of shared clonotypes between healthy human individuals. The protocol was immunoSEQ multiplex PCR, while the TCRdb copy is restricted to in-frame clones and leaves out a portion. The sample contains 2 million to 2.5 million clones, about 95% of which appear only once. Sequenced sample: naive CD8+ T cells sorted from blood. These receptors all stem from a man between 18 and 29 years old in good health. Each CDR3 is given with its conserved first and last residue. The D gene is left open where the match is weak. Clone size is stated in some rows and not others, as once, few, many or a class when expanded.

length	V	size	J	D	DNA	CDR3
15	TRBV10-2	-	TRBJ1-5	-	TGCGCCAGCAGTGAGCCGGCGGGTTACGGTCAGCCCCAGCATTTT	CASSEPAGYGQPQHF
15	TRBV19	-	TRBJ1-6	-	TGTGCCAGCCGGGACACAAGCTCCTATAATTCACCCCTCCACTTT	CASRDTSSYNSPLHF
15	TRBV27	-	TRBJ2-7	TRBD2	TGTGCCAGCAGTTTCTGGGGGGGAGGATCCTACGAGCAGTACTTC	CASSFWGGGSYEQYF
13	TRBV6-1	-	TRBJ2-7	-	TGTGCCAGCAGCCAACAGGGCTCTTACGAGCAGTACTTC	CASSQQGSYEQYF
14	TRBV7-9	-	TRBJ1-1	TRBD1	TGTGCCAGCAGCTCCCCGGACAGGACGCCTGAAGCTTTCTTT	CASSSPDRTPEAFF
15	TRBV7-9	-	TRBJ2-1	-	TGTGCCAGCAGCCTGGACAACGTGGTGGGCAATGAGCAGTTCTTC	CASSLDNVVGNEQFF
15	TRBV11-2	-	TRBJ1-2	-	TGTGCCAGCAGCTTAATGGCGGCAGGCGCTTATGGCTACACCTTC	CASSLMAAGAYGYTF
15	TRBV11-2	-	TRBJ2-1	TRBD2	TGTGCCAGCAGCCTTGGGGGGGTTGGGTACAATGAGCAGTTCTTC	CASSLGGVGYNEQFF
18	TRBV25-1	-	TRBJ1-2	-	TGTGCCAGCAGTGAATACAGAGGCAGGGGCCGCGAGGACTATGGCTACACCTTC	CASSEYRGRGREDYGYTF
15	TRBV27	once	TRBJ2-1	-	TGTGCCAGCAGTCCAGGGCAGGGCATTGGCGGTGAGCAGTTCTTC	CASSPGQGIGGEQFF
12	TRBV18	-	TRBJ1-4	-	TGTGCCAGCTCACCCGAAAATGAAAAACTGTTTTTT	CASSPENEKLFF
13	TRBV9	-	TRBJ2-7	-	TGTGCCAGCAGCGTAGAAGGGCCCTACGAGCAGTACTTC	CASSVEGPYEQYF
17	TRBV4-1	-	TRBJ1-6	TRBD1	TGCGCCAGCAGCCCGGGACAGGGAATCTCCTATAATTCACCCCTCCACTTT	CASSPGQGISYNSPLHF
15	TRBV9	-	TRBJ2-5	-	TGTGCCAGCAGCGTAGCTGGGGGTCCGGAGGAGACCCAGTACTTC	CASSVAGGPEETQYF
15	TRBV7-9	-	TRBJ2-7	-	TGTGCCAGCAGCTTAGCCGGGGGCAGCTCCTACGAGCAGTACTTC	CASSLAGGSSYEQYF
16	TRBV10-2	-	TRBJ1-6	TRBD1	TGCGCCAGCAGTGAGTTTCTGACAGGGGATAATTCACCCCTCCACTTT	CASSEFLTGDNSPLHF
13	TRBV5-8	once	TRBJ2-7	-	TGTGCCAGCAGCTTTTACGCAGGATACGAGCAGTACTTC	CASSFYAGYEQYF
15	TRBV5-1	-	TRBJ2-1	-	TGCGCCAGCAGCTTGGGTGGGGGCCCCTACAATGAGCAGTTCTTC	CASSLGGGPYNEQFF
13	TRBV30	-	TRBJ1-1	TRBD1	TGTGCCTGGAGTCCTACAGGGGACACTGAAGCTTTCTTT	CAWSPTGDTEAFF
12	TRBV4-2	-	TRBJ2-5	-	TGTGCCAGCAGCCGGGGCAAAGAGACCCAGTACTTC	CASSRGKETQYF
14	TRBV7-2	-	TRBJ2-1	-	TGTGCCAGCAGCTTACCAGGGAGCTACAATGGGCAGTTCTTC	CASSLPGSYNGQFF
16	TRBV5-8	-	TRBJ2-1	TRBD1	TGTGCCAGCACCCCGCCCTATAGACAGGGGGAGGATGAGCAGTTCTTC	CASTPPYRQGEDEQFF
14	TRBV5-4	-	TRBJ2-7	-	TGTGCCAGCAGCTTGCGGACGTCCCTAGGCGAGCAGTACTTC	CASSLRTSLGEQYF
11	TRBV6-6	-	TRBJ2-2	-	TGTGCCAGCACAGGGACCGGGGAGCTGTTTTTT	CASTGTGELFF
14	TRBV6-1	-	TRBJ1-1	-	TGTGCCAGCAGTGAAGCCACAGGGAACACTGAAGCTTTCTTT	CASSEATGNTEAFF
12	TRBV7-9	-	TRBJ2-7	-	TGTGCCAGCAGGGCGGGGAACTACGAGCAGTACTTC	CASRAGNYEQYF
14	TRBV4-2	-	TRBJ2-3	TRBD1	TGTGCCACCGGAAAGGGGGCGCGGACAGATACGCAGTATTTT	CATGKGARTDTQYF
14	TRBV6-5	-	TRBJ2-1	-	TGTGCCAGCAGTCAGAGTGGTAACTACAATGAGCAGTTCTTC	CASSQSGNYNEQFF
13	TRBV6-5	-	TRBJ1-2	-	TGTGCCAGCAGTTATGATATTGACTATGGCTACACCTTC	CASSYDIDYGYTF
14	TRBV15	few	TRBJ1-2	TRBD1	TGTGCCACCAGCAGAGCACAGGGGACCTGGGGCTACACCTTC	CATSRAQGTWGYTF
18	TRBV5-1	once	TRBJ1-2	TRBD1	TGCGCCAGCAGCTTCGGGACCGACAGGGGGCTTCCTCCCTATGGCTACACCTTC	CASSFGTDRGLPPYGYTF
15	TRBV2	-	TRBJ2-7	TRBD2	TGTGCCAGCAGTGACGAAGCGGGAGGAACCTACGAGCAGTACTTC	CASSDEAGGTYEQYF
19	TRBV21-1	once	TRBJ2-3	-	TGTGCCAGCAGCAAAACCAAAAGCCCAAGGGGGAGCGGCACAGATACGCAGTATTTT	CASSKTKSPRGSGTDTQYF
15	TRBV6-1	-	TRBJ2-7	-	TGTGCCAGCAGTGAATGGGGCCCCTCTTCCTACGAGCAGTACTTC	CASSEWGPSSYEQYF
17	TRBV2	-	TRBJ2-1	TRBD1	TGTGCCAGCAGTGATACGGTGGGGACAGCTCTCTACAATGAGCAGTTCTTC	CASSDTVGTALYNEQFF
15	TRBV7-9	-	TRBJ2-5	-	TGTGCCAGCAGCTTTTTTACGGGGGGCCTGGAGACCCAGTACTTC	CASSFFTGGLETQYF
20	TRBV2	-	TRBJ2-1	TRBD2	TGTGCCAGCAGTGAAAGTCCGGGACTAGCGCATGGGAGCTCCTACAATGAGCAGTTCTTC	CASSESPGLAHGSSYNEQFF
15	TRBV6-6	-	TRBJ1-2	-	TGTGCCAGCAGTTACTCTCGGGGGCAGGACTATGGCTACACCTTC	CASSYSRGQDYGYTF
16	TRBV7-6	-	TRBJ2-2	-	TGTGCCAGCAGCTTAGCGTACCCCCCCAACACCGGGGAGCTGTTTTTT	CASSLAYPPNTGELFF
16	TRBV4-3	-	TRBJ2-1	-	TGCGCCAGCAGCCAAGTCGAGGTTAGCTCCTACAATGAGCAGTTCTTC	CASSQVEVSSYNEQFF